The entry below describes one T cell receptor beta chain. Trimming pared 6 bases from V and 2 bases from J, leaving 11 bases between. Per germline, CDR1 MNHEY and CDR2 SMNVEV (reference sequence). The CDR3 sequence is 13 residues long. This sample stems from a study of blood T cell repertoires in COVID-19. As for the study in general: Material from acute and convalescent COVID-19 was sourced from the United States, Italy and Spain.

TCRdb's copy holds only in-frame clones and misses some; the assay was immunoSEQ multiplex PCR. This table has roughly 180,000 clones, over 70% appearing once. The chain joins TRBV27 to TRBJ2-7, with D perhaps TRBD2 (5 bases). Source material: peripheral blood. The receptor was isolated from a woman aged 40 to 55 with COVID-19, enrolled during active disease. The CDR3 is CASSSRVTYEQYF. In DNA, the CDR3 is TGTGCCAGCAGCTCGAGGGTAACCTACGAGCAGTACTTC.